This TCR beta chain derives from a study of cytomegalovirus exposure and HLA in healthy donors. The CDR3 spans 13 residues. CDR1 is MNHEY, CDR2 SVGAGI, per germline. V shed 2 bases and J shed 4 bases, with 8 bases lying between them. The PCR used 60 Vbeta and 13 Jbeta primers. The repertoire was sequenced with immunoSEQ multiplex PCR; TCRdb's copy has only in-frame clones and lacks some. This table has 160,000 or so clones, 80% appearing once. The chain employs TRBV6-5 and TRBJ1-1; no reliable D call. This TCR came from a man younger than 40 in good health and CMV-seronegative. Sequencing was carried out using PBMCs. The CDR3 bases are TGTGCCAGCAGTTACGGCTCTCTCACTGAAGCTTTCTTT. This encodes CASSYGSLTEAFF.